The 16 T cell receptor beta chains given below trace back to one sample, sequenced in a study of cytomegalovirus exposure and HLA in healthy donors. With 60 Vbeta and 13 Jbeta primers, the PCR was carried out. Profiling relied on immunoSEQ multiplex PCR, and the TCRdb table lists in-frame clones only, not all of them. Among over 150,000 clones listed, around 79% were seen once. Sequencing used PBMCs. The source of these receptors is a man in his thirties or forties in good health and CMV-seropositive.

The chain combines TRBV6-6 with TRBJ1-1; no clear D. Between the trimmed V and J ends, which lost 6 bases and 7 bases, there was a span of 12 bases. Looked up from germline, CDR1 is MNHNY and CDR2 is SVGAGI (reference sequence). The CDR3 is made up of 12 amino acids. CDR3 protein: CASSLEQSEAFF. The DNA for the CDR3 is TGTGCCAGCAGCTTGGAACAGAGTGAAGCTTTCTTT.

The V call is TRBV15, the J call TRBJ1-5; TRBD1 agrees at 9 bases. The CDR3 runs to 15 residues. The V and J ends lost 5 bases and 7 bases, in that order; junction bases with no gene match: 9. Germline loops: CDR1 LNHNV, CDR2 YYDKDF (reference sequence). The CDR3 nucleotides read TGTGCCACCAGCTCGGAGGGACAGGGCGGCCAGCCCCAGCATTTT. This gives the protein CATSSEGQGGQPQHF.

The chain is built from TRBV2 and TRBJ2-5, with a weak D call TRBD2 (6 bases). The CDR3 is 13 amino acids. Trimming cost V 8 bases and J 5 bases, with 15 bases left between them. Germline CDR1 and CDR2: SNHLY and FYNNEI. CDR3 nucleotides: TGTGCCAGCGGTGCTAGGGAGGCGGAGACCCAGTACTTC. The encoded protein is CASGAREAETQYF.

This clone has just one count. The CDR3 loop is CASSAGGSTDTQYF. Here the CDR3 DNA reads TGTGCCAGCAGCGCAGGGGGAAGCACAGATACGCAGTATTTT. The chain has TRBV5-4 and TRBJ2-3; 7 positions match TRBD1. V shed 4 bases, J shed 0 bases, and the junction held 2 bases outside the gene matches. From germline, CDR1 is SGHNT and CDR2 YYREEE (reference sequence). This CDR3 has 14 amino acids.

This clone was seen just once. CDR3 amino acids: CASSQTRGTEAFF. In DNA, the CDR3 is TGTGCCAGCAGCCAAACCAGGGGCACTGAAGCTTTCTTT. The J gene is TRBJ1-1, the V gene TRBV11-3, with TRBD1 as a possible D gene (6 bases). CDR1 is SGHNT, CDR2 YENEEA, per germline. This CDR3 is built from 13 residues. V lost 5 bases, J lost 4 bases, and 11 bases lay in between.

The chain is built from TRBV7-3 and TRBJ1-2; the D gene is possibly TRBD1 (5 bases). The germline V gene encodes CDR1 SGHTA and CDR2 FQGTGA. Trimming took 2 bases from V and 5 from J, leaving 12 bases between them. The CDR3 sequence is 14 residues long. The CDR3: CASSLGEAGYGYTF. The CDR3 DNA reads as TGTGCCAGCAGCTTAGGGGAGGCAGGGTATGGCTACACCTTC. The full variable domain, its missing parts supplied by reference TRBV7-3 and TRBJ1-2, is GAGVSQTPSNKVTEKGKYVELRCDPISGHTALYWYRQSLGQGPEFLIYFQGTGAADDSGLPNDRFFAVRPEGSVSTLKIQRTERGDSAVYLCASSLGEAGYGYTFGSGTRLTVV.

The CDR3, as DNA: TGCGCCAGCAGCCCCTCACCCCGCAGGGATCAGCCCCAGCATTTT. Its translation is CASSPSPRRDQPQHF. The V gene is TRBV4-1, the J gene TRBJ1-5; D may be TRBD1 (5 bases). The CDR3 contains 15 residues. V was trimmed by 4 bases and J by 5 bases, leaving 15 bases between them. Per the germline V gene, CDR1 is MGHRA and CDR2 is YSYEKL.

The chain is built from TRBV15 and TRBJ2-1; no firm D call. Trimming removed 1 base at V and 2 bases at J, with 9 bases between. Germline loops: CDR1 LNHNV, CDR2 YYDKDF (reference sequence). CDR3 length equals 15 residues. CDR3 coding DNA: TGTGCCACCAGCAGAGCTGGCCAGGCCTACAATGAGCAGTTCTTC. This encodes CATSRAGQAYNEQFF. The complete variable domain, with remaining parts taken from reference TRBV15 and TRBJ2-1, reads DAMVIQNPRYQVTQFGKPVTLSCSQTLNHNVMYWYQQKSSQAPKLLFHYYDKDFNNEADTPDNFQSRRPNTSFCFLDIRSPGLGDTAMYLCATSRAGQAYNEQFFGPGTRLTVL.

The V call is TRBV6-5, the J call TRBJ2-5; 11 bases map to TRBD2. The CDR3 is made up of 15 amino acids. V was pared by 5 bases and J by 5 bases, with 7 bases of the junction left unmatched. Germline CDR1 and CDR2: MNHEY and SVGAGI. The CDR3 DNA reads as TGTGCCAGCAGTCCCCGACTAGCGGGGAGGGAGACCCAGTACTTC. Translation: CASSPRLAGRETQYF.

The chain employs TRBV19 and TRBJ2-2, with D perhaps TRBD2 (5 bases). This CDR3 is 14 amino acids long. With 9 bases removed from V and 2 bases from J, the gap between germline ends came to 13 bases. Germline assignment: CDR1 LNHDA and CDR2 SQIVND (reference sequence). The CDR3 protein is CASLAGDNTGELFF. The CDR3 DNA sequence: TGTGCCAGCCTCGCGGGCGACAACACCGGGGAGCTGTTTTTT.

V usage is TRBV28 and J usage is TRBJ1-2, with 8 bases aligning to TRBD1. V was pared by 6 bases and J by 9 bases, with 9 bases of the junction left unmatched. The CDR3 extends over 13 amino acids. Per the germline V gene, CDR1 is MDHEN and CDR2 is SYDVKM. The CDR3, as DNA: TGTGCCAGCAGCCCCCAGACAGGGGCACGCTACACCTTC. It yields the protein CASSPQTGARYTF.

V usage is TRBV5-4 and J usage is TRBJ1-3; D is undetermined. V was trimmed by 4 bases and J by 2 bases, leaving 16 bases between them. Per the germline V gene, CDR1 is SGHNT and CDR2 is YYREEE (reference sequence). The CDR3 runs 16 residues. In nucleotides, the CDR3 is TGTGCCAGCAGCCCTGGGCCGAACTCACCTGGAAACACCATATATTTT. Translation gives CASSPGPNSPGNTIYF.

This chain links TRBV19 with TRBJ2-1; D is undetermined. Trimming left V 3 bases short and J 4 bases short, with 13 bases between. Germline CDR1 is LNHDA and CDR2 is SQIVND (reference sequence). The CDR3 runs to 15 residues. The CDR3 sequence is CASSIATGPYNEQFF. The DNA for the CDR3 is TGTGCCAGTAGTATCGCTACGGGTCCATACAATGAGCAGTTCTTC.

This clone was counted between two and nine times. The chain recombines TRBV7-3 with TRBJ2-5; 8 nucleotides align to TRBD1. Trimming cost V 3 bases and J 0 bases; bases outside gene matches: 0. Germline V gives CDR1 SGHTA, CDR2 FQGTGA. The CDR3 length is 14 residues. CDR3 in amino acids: CASSLDRDQETQYF. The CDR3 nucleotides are TGTGCCAGCAGCTTGGACAGGGACCAAGAGACCCAGTACTTC. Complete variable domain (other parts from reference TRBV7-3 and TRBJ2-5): GAGVSQTPSNKVTEKGKYVELRCDPISGHTALYWYRQSLGQGPEFLIYFQGTGAADDSGLPNDRFFAVRPEGSVSTLKIQRTERGDSAVYLCASSLDRDQETQYFGPGTRLLVL.

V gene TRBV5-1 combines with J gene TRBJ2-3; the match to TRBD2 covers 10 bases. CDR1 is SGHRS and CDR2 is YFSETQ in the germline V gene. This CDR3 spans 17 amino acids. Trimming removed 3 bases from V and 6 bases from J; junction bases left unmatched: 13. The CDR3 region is CASSSEPKRGGGDTQYF. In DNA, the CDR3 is TGCGCCAGCAGCTCAGAGCCGAAGCGGGGGGGCGGGGATACGCAGTATTTT.

CDR3 DNA: TGTGCCAGCAGCTTAGACAGTGCATATGGCTACACCTTC. It yields the protein CASSLDSAYGYTF. The J gene is TRBJ1-2, the V gene TRBV7-2; no clear D gene. The V gene's germline CDR1 is SGHTA and CDR2 FQGNSA. Trimming removed 1 base at V and 5 bases at J, with 8 bases between. The CDR3 has 13 amino acids.